This T cell receptor (beta chain) was identified during a study of identical twins. V lost 2 bases and J 0 bases, leaving 13 bases between the germline ends. Germline V CDR1 and CDR2: MNHEY, SVGEGT. The CDR3 has 16 amino acids. Healthy Caucasians made up all donors. In TCRdb, the 5' RACE reads were re-called with MiXCR into one record per CDR3 protein. Among hundreds of thousands of distinct CDR3 sequences, 5.5% to 6.5% were seen once, and the ten largest hold 1.5% to 2%. This clonotype has a count of ten or more. This clonotype was obtained from a man aged 18 to 35 in good health. Sample: naive T cells sorted from blood. The J gene is TRBJ1-1, the V gene TRBV6-2 or TRBV6-3; D may be TRBD1 (6 bases). CDR3 bases: TGTGCCAGCAGTTACGGCGGGGGGCTTGTGAACACTGAAGCTTTCTTT. This translates into CASSYGGGLVNTEAFF.